Listed here are 20 T cell receptor beta chains from one sample, sequenced in a study of Ad26.COV2.S vaccination and SARS-CoV-2 variants. TCRdb keeps only in-frame clones here, not all; method: immunoSEQ multiplex PCR. The repertoire consists of around 170,000 clones, with roughly 87% occurring once and the leading ten covering around 6.1%. The sequenced sample was peripheral blood, obtained after recovery from COVID-19. The receptors derive from a human donor who had recovered from COVID-19.

V is TRBV7-3 and J is TRBJ2-5, with a tentative D call TRBD1 (6 bases). V gave up 2 bases and J gave up 4 bases, with 11 bases separating them. The CDR3 sequence is 14 residues long. Per germline, CDR1 SGHTA and CDR2 FQGTGA. CDR3: CASSLGGGVETQYF. For the CDR3, the DNA is TGTGCCAGCAGCTTAGGTGGGGGCGTAGAGACCCAGTACTTC.

V usage is TRBV9 and J usage is TRBJ1-5; D may be TRBD1 (6 bases). Germline CDR1 and CDR2: SGDLS and YYNGEE. Trimming took off 3 bases at V and 7 bases at J, with 14 bases between the two ends. CDR3 length: 14 residues. CDR3 DNA sequence: TGTGCCAGCAGCGCAGGGGTTAATGGACAGCCCCAGCATTTT. Its protein is CASSAGVNGQPQHF.

This chain uses TRBV10-3 with TRBJ2-7; D is possibly TRBD1 (6 bases). V lost 3 bases and J lost 12, with 12 bases in between. The CDR3 has 11 residues. Germline V gene data show CDR1 as ENHRY and CDR2 as SYGVKD. The CDR3 here is CAISDSQGLYF. CDR3 DNA sequence: TGTGCCATCAGTGATTCCCAGGGGCTGTACTTC.

This chain uses TRBV5-6 with TRBJ2-5, with TRBD2 matching over 7 bases. This CDR3 comprises 15 residues. V shed 2 bases and J 4 bases; nucleotides not matched to a gene: 8. The germline gives CDR1 SGHDT, CDR2 YYEEEE. The CDR3 DNA follows: TGTGCCAGCAGCTTTGCTAGCGGAATATTAGAGACCCAGTACTTC. Protein product: CASSFASGILETQYF.

The chain combines TRBV27 with TRBJ1-1; D gene uncertain. This CDR3 is 14 amino acids long. Germline lookup yields CDR1 MNHEY and CDR2 SMNVEV (reference sequence). The germline V and J ends were trimmed by 8 bases and 0 bases, with 13 bases remaining between them. The CDR3 protein is CASSDGPMNTEAFF. CDR3 DNA: TGTGCCAGCTCGGACGGACCCATGAACACTGAAGCTTTCTTT.

This clone occurred a few times. This chain links TRBV14 with TRBJ1-2; TRBD1 might be the D (5 bases). The CDR3 spans 13 residues. Trimming took off 0 bases at V and 7 bases at J, with 9 bases between the two ends. Per germline, CDR1 SGHDN and CDR2 FVKESK. The CDR3 is CASSQDRGVGYTF. CDR3 nucleotides: TGTGCCAGCAGCCAAGATAGGGGTGTTGGCTACACCTTC. The full variable domain, its missing parts supplied by reference TRBV14 and TRBJ1-2, is EAGVTQFPSHSVIEKGQTVTLRCDPISGHDNLYWYRRVMGKEIKFLLHFVKESKQDESGMPNNRFLAERTGGTYSTLKVQPAELEDSGVYFCASSQDRGVGYTFGSGTRLTVV.

This chain uses TRBV9 with TRBJ2-1; possibly TRBD1 for D (6 bases). Looked up from germline, CDR1 is SGDLS and CDR2 is YYNGEE. The length of the CDR3 is 15 residues. Trimming pared 2 bases from V and 7 bases from J, leaving 16 bases between. CDR3 nucleotides: TGTGCCAGCAGCGTCCTCACAGGGAGTTTGAATGAGCAGTTCTTC. Protein: CASSVLTGSLNEQFF.

This sequence joins TRBV12-5 and TRBJ1-5, with D perhaps matching TRBD1 (5 bases). This CDR3 is built from 17 residues. V was pared by 5 bases and J by 1 base, with 18 bases between. Germline V lookup: CDR1 LGHNT, CDR2 FRNRAP. The CDR3 spells CASGHPTGTGSNQPQHF. In nucleotides, the CDR3 is TGTGCTAGTGGTCATCCCACCGGGACTGGGAGCAATCAGCCCCAGCATTTT.

This clone was picked up one time. The V call is TRBV19, the J call TRBJ2-7; 9 positions agree with TRBD2. This CDR3 comprises 14 residues. J lost 2 bases, V lost 9 bases, and 8 bases had no gene match. Looked up from germline, CDR1 is LNHDA and CDR2 is SQIVND (reference sequence). Here the CDR3 DNA reads TGTGCCAGCCAATCCGCGGGGGGGGCCTACGAGCAGTACTTC. This sequence encodes CASQSAGGAYEQYF. Full variable domain (outside the CDR3, taken from reference TRBV19 and TRBJ2-7): DGGITQSPKYLFRKEGQNVTLSCEQNLNHDAMYWYRQDPGQGLRLIYYSQIVNDFQKGDIAEGYSVSREKKESFPLTVTSAQKNPTAFYLCASQSAGGAYEQYFGPGTRLTVT.

This clone was picked up one time. The chain couples TRBV6-5 to TRBJ2-1, with D tentatively TRBD2 (5 bases). Trimming shortened V by 6 bases and J by 7 bases, and 10 bases separated the two germline ends. Germline CDR1 is MNHEY and CDR2 is SVGAGI. The CDR3 sequence is 12 residues long. As DNA, the CDR3 is TGTGCCAGCAGCCGAGAGGGAAATGAGCAGTTCTTC. Amino acid sequence: CASSREGNEQFF.

The V gene is TRBV12-5, the J gene TRBJ1-3; D call uncertain. This CDR3 contains 14 residues. Trimming shortened V by 6 bases and J by 2 bases, and 11 bases separated the two germline ends. Per the germline V gene, CDR1 is LGHNT and CDR2 is FRNRAP. CDR3 sequence: CASGSGGPGNTIYF. The CDR3 bases are TGTGCTAGTGGCTCCGGAGGGCCTGGAAACACCATATATTTT.

V usage is TRBV6-6 and J usage is TRBJ2-3; 8 bases are a match to TRBD2. Germline CDR1 is MNHNY and CDR2 is SVGAGI (reference sequence). The CDR3 has 14 amino acids. Trimming cost V 5 bases and J 2 bases; bases outside gene matches: 3. CDR3 in amino acids: CASSTSGYTDTQYF. Here the CDR3 DNA reads TGTGCCAGCAGTACTAGCGGTTACACAGATACGCAGTATTTT.

V is TRBV5-4 and J is TRBJ1-1; 11 positions match TRBD1. The CDR3 extends over 14 amino acids. Germline loops: CDR1 SGHNT, CDR2 YYREEE (reference sequence). With 4 bases clipped from V and 5 bases from J, the junction kept 4 bases outside the gene matches. CDR3 protein: CASSVGTGGTEAFF. The CDR3 coding sequence is TGTGCCAGCAGCGTAGGGACAGGGGGAACTGAAGCTTTCTTT.

The CDR3 coding sequence is TGTGCCAGCAACGACAGTCAGCCCCAGCATTTT. Translated: CASNDSQPQHF. This sequence joins TRBV6-5 and TRBJ1-5, with D perhaps TRBD1 (5 bases). Trimming shortened V by 7 bases and J by 6 bases, and 7 bases separated the two germline ends. Germline CDR1 reads MNHEY; CDR2 reads SVGAGI. The CDR3 is 11 amino acids.

This clone occurred once. The chain has TRBV16 and TRBJ1-2, with 10 bases identical to TRBD1. J gave up 8 bases and V 0 bases, and 3 bases lay outside the gene matches. The germline V gene has CDR1 KGHSY and CDR2 FQNENV. This CDR3 spans 14 amino acids. CDR3 in DNA: TGTGCCAGCAGCCAATCCTGGGACAGGGGAGGCTACACCTTC. It specifies CASSQSWDRGGYTF.

The chain recombines TRBV7-2 with TRBJ2-3; D may be TRBD2 (6 bases). Trimming cost V 5 bases and J 0 bases, with 12 bases left between them. From germline, CDR1 is SGHTA and CDR2 FQGNSA. This CDR3 comprises 15 residues. CDR3 nucleotides: TGTGCCAGCAGCGGACTAACCCGAAGCACAGATACGCAGTATTTT. Translating gives CASSGLTRSTDTQYF.

The rearrangement joins TRBV29-1 to TRBJ1-2; D ambiguous. CDR3 length: 13 amino acids. V gave up 0 bases and J gave up 4 bases, with 9 bases separating them. In germline, CDR1 is SQVTM, CDR2 ANQGSEA. The DNA of the CDR3 is TGCAGCGTTGAAGACGAGGACTTCTATGGCTACACCTTC. It yields the protein CSVEDEDFYGYTF.

In this sample, this clone turned up once. In DNA, the CDR3 is TGTGCCAGCAGGCCTTTCACTGGCTCAAGCGAAAAACTGTTTTTT. Translating it yields CASRPFTGSSEKLFF. This sequence joins TRBV2 and TRBJ1-4; D gene unclear. CDR1 and CDR2 from the germline V gene are SNHLY and FYNNEI. V lost 6 bases to trimming and J lost 8 bases, with 19 bases between them. This CDR3 has 15 residues.

The J gene is TRBJ1-5, the V gene TRBV5-6; D is unresolved. The V end was cut by 1 base, the J end by 1 base, with 9 bases between. The CDR3 has 15 amino acids. The germline CDR1 and CDR2 sequences are SGHDT and YYEEEE. The CDR3 here is CASSLLGASNQPQHF. The CDR3 nucleotides read TGTGCCAGCAGCTTGTTAGGAGCAAGCAATCAGCCCCAGCATTTT.

The V call is TRBV5-8, the J call TRBJ1-5; D unclear. Germline CDR1 SGHTS, CDR2 YDEGEE. The V end lost 2 bases, the J end lost 7 bases, and 13 bases lay between the germline ends. The CDR3 is 14 amino acids. CDR3 region: CASSFPGSGQPQHF. In DNA, the CDR3 is TGTGCCAGCAGCTTCCCGGGAAGCGGCCAGCCCCAGCATTTT.